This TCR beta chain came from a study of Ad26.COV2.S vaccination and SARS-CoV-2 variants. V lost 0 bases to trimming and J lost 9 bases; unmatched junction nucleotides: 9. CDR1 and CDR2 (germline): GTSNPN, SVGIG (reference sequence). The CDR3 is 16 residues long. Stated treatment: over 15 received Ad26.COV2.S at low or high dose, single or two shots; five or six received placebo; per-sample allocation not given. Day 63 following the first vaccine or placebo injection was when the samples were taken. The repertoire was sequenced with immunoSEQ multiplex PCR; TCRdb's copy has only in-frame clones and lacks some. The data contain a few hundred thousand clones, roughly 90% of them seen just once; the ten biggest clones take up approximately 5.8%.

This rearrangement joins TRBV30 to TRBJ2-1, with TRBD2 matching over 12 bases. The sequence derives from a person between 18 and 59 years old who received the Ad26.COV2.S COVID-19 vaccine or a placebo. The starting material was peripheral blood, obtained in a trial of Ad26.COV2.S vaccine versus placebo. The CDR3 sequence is CAWSVQGLAGRGEQFF. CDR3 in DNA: TGTGCCTGGAGTGTACAAGGACTAGCGGGACGGGGTGAGCAGTTCTTC.